This TCR beta chain was obtained from a study of blood T cell repertoires in COVID-19. About the study: Nucleic acid was either cDNA or gDNA, and it came from T cells, B-cell-depleted T cells, or PBMCs.

Germline values: CDR1 MNHEY, CDR2 SMNVEV (reference sequence). The CDR3 is 15 residues long. The V gene lost 7 bases and the J gene lost 0 bases, with 16 bases spanning the gap. Clones were sequenced by immunoSEQ multiplex PCR, and TCRdb holds only the in-frame ones, with some missing. Here the sample spans about 210,000 clones, about 90% being singletons. The source is a man aged 30-40 years with acute or convalescent COVID-19. The chain joins TRBV27 to TRBJ2-7; perhaps TRBD2 as D (6 bases). The sample consisted of peripheral blood. CDR3 nucleotides: TGTGCCAGCACCCCTTGGGGGAGGAACTCCTACGAGCAGTACTTC. Protein sequence: CASTPWGRNSYEQYF.